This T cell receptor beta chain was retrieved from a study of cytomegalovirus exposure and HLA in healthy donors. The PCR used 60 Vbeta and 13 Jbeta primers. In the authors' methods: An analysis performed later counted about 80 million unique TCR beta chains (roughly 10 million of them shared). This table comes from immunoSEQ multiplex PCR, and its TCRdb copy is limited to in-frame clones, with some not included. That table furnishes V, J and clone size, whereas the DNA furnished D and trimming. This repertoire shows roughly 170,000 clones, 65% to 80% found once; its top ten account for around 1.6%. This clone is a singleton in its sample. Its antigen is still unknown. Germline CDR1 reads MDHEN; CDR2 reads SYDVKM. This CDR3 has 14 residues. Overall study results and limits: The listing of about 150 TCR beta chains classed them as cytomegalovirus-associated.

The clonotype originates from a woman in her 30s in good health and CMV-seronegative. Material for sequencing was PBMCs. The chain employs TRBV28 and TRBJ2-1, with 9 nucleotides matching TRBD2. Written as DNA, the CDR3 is TGTGGTACCACGGGCGGGGGGGGTAACAATGAGCAGTTCTTC. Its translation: CGTTGGGGNNEQFF.